Below are 11 T cell receptor beta chains sequenced from a single sample in a study of T cells after yellow fever vaccination (dated by TCRdb to about 2019). The sample's treatment or condition, from its label and the paper: live attenuated yellow fever vaccine strain. Preparation of the library involved 5' RACE. The sample was run on an Illumina HiSeq 2500. TCRdb reanalyzed the raw reads on its own, using fastp at Q25 for trimming and MiXCR for clone calling, and kept in-frame beta chains. Rows merge per CDR3 protein into single entries with the most common DNA and genes. Recorded for this sample are approximately 600,000 distinct CDR3 sequences; more than 9% of them occurred a single time. About 15% of the sample is held by the ten biggest clonotypes. The sample here was PBMCs, taken on the day of the yellow fever booster vaccination. These receptors all stem from a man younger than 40 who received the YFV17D yellow fever vaccine.

The chain employs TRBV5-8 and TRBJ1-6; a possible D gene is TRBD1 (5 bases). Germline CDR1 SGHTS, CDR2 YDEGEE. The CDR3 is 15 amino acids. V dropped 5 bases and J dropped 10 bases, with 19 bases sitting between them. CDR3 sequence (DNA): TGTGCCAGCAGATATTCCGGGGGTTATGGGTCACCCCTCCACTTT. It is translated as CASRYSGGYGSPLHF.

This clonotype was counted many times. This rearrangement joins TRBV12-3 or TRBV12-4 to TRBJ2-1; unclear D gene. CDR3 length: 12 amino acids. With 11 bases removed from V and 4 bases from J, the gap between germline ends came to 12 bases. The CDR3 sequence: CAGLKDYNEQFF. The CDR3 region has the DNA TGTGCCGGGCTCAAAGATTACAATGAGCAGTTCTTC.

This clonotype was seen a handful of times. The genes are TRBV7-8 and TRBJ2-4, with TRBD1 matching over 7 bases. The CDR3 consists of 15 residues. Germline V gene sequence: CDR1 SGHVS, CDR2 FQNEAQ. V dropped 1 base and J dropped 6; count of bases not matched to a gene: 6. The CDR3 region has the DNA TGTGCCAGCAGCTTAGTTTCACAGGGGAGAAACATTCAGTACTTC. Its protein is CASSLVSQGRNIQYF.

This clonotype came up a few times. The chain uses TRBV29-1 and TRBJ2-5, with 7 bases fitting TRBD2. Germline CDR1 SQVTM, CDR2 ANQGSEA. Trimming cost V 7 bases and J 5 bases; bases outside gene matches: 10. CDR3 length: 13 amino acids. CDR3 DNA: TGCAGCGCTGGGCGCCAGGGAGGGGAGACCCAGTACTTC. Encoded protein: CSAGRQGGETQYF.

This clonotype was counted a few times. The gene calls are TRBV7-9 and TRBJ1-2, with D hard to call. The germline V gene has CDR1 SEHNR and CDR2 FQNEAQ (reference sequence). V was clipped by 2 bases and J by 6 bases, with 7 bases between them. The CDR3 runs to 12 residues. The CDR3 sequence: CASSLMKDGYTF. Here the CDR3 DNA reads TGTGCCAGCAGCTTAATGAAGGATGGCTACACCTTC.

This clonotype was seen a handful of times. The chain has TRBV5-1 and TRBJ2-7; 7 bases are shared with TRBD2. The germline CDR1 and CDR2 sequences are SGHRS and YFSETQ. V was clipped by 10 bases and J by 1 base; unmatched bases: 14. This CDR3 contains 15 residues. The CDR3 spells CASRPATSRSYEQYF. CDR3 nucleotides: TGCGCCTCACGTCCCGCGACTAGCAGATCCTACGAGCAGTACTTC.

This clonotype has more than one count but fewer than ten. The V call is TRBV19, the J call TRBJ2-5; no firm D call. The V gene's germline CDR1 is LNHDA and CDR2 SQIVND (reference sequence). V was clipped by 3 bases and J by 3 bases, with 2 bases between them. The CDR3 is made up of 11 amino acids. The CDR3, as DNA: TGTGCCAGTAGTATTAAAGAGACCCAGTACTTC. Translating gives CASSIKETQYF.

There are a few counts of this clonotype. The chain is built from TRBV5-5 and TRBJ2-2; no firm D call. V dropped 1 base and J dropped 6 bases, with 10 bases sitting between them. Germline V CDR1 and CDR2: SGHKS, YYEKEE (reference sequence). CDR3 length equals 14 residues. This CDR3 reads CASSLPQAAGELFF. The CDR3 DNA reads TGTGCCAGCAGCTTGCCCCAGGCCGCCGGGGAGCTGTTTTTT.

At least ten counts were recorded for this clonotype. V usage is TRBV6-5 and J usage is TRBJ2-5, with no clear D. The CDR3 contains 13 residues. The V end lost 2 bases, the J end lost 5 bases, and 9 bases lay between the germline ends. The germline V gene has CDR1 MNHEY and CDR2 SVGAGI. The CDR3: CASSYGRRETQYF. CDR3 in DNA: TGTGCCAGCAGTTACGGCCGAAGGGAGACCCAGTACTTC.

V is TRBV20-1 and J is TRBJ2-7; 9 bases align to TRBD2. V lost 8 bases and J lost 4; bases outside the gene matches: 9. Germline values: CDR1 DFQATT, CDR2 SNEGSKA (reference sequence). The CDR3 is 13 residues long. The CDR3 DNA reads TGCAGTACGGGGACTAGCTACAAATACGAGCAGTACTTC. This sequence encodes CSTGTSYKYEQYF.

DNA of the CDR3: TGTGCCAGCAGCGGAGGAGGCAGGGGAGCCACCGGGGAGCTGTTTTTT. Protein: CASSGGGRGATGELFF. The chain uses TRBV9 and TRBJ2-2; TRBD1 is a possible D gene (6 bases). Germline CDR1 and CDR2: SGDLS and YYNGEE. The CDR3 is 16 amino acids. Trimming took off 3 bases at V and 4 bases at J, with 16 bases between the two ends. Together with reference TRBV9 and TRBJ2-2, the CDR3 gives the full variable domain: DSGVTQTPKHLITATGQRVTLRCSPRSGDLSVYWYQQSLDQGLQFLIQYYNGEERAKGNILERFSAQQFPDLHSELNLSSLELGDSALYFCASSGGGRGATGELFFGEGSRLTVL.